These 32 T cell receptor beta chains originate from one sample sequenced in a study of blood T cell repertoires in COVID-19. This table comes from immunoSEQ multiplex PCR, and its TCRdb copy is limited to in-frame clones, with some not included. Here the sample spans hundreds of thousands of clones, around 82% being singletons. Sequencing was carried out using PBMCs or T cells enriched from blood (not recorded which). These receptors were collected from a man aged 25 to 40 with acute COVID-19.

The chain employs TRBV28 and TRBJ1-5, with 8 bases matching TRBD1. The CDR3 sequence is 14 residues long. V shed 3 bases, J shed 7 bases, and the junction held 5 bases outside the gene matches. Germline V gives CDR1 MDHEN, CDR2 SYDVKM. For the CDR3, the DNA is TGTGCCAGCAGTTTTAGTACAGGGGGACAGCCCCAGCATTTT. This encodes CASSFSTGGQPQHF.

This clone was detected only a few times. The rearrangement joins TRBV5-1 to TRBJ2-4, with D unresolved. Trimming pared 4 bases from V and 0 bases from J, leaving 11 bases between. CDR1 and CDR2 (germline): SGHRS, YFSETQ. This CDR3 contains 15 residues. The CDR3 spells CASSIGSLAKNIQYF. In DNA form, the CDR3 reads TGCGCCAGCAGCATCGGGTCTCTAGCCAAAAACATTCAGTACTTC.

The V call is TRBV10-1, the J call TRBJ2-3, with 7 bases lining up with TRBD2. The ends lost 8 bases at V and 3 bases at J; junction bases unmatched: 5. Germline V gene data show CDR1 as WNHNN and CDR2 as SYGVQD (reference sequence). There are 13 residues in the CDR3. The CDR3 DNA reads TGCGCCAGCTCTGAGCGGGGTACAGATACGCAGTATTTT. It yields the protein CASSERGTDTQYF.

The V call is TRBV5-1, the J call TRBJ2-2, with TRBD2 matching over 9 bases. The V gene's germline CDR1 is SGHRS and CDR2 YFSETQ. V was clipped by 3 bases and J by 4 bases; unmatched bases: 7. This CDR3 comprises 16 residues. CDR3 nucleotide sequence: TGCGCCAGCAGCTGGCTGGCGGGGGGGAGCACCGGGGAGCTGTTTTTT. Translated, it gives CASSWLAGGSTGELFF.

The chain employs TRBV6-5 and TRBJ1-1; TRBD1 might be the D (5 bases). The CDR3 length is 14 residues. V lost 3 bases and J lost 1, with 9 bases in between. Germline CDR1 reads MNHEY; CDR2 reads SVGAGI. The CDR3 nucleotides are TGTGCCAGCAGTTATGACAGAACGAACACTGAAGCTTTCTTT. The encoded protein is CASSYDRTNTEAFF.

J is TRBJ1-4 and V is TRBV7-6; possibly TRBD1 for D (5 bases). This CDR3 has 14 amino acids. CDR1 and CDR2 from the germline V gene are SGHVS and FNYEAQ. Trimming cost V 3 bases and J 5 bases, with 10 bases left between them. The CDR3 loop reads CASSFWGGNEKLFF. CDR3 coding DNA: TGTGCCAGCAGCTTTTGGGGGGGGAATGAAAAACTGTTTTTT.

This sequence joins TRBV6-2 or TRBV6-3 and TRBJ1-6; TRBD1 matches 7 bases. Germline V gives CDR1 MNHEY, CDR2 SVGEGT. CDR3 size: 16 residues. J was trimmed by 6 bases and V by 4 bases; bases with no gene match: 9. The CDR3 loop reads CASSLWTGAANSPLHF. The CDR3, as DNA: TGTGCCAGCAGTTTGTGGACAGGCGCCGCTAATTCACCCCTCCACTTT.

The J gene is TRBJ2-7, the V gene TRBV21-1; the DNA was not used to check the table's D call, TRBD2. TRBV21-1 represents a pseudogene. The CDR3 totals 17 residues. In DNA, the CDR3 is TGTGCCAGCAGCAAAACAAAATGCGGGGGACCGTTCTACGAGCAGTACTTC. Its translation is CASSKTKCGGPFYEQYF.

This clone was counted once. V is TRBV5-6 and J is TRBJ1-2; 8 positions agree with TRBD1. In germline, CDR1 is SGHDT, CDR2 YYEEEE. J was trimmed by 4 bases and V by 1 base; bases with no gene match: 3. CDR3 length: 14 amino acids. The CDR3, as DNA: TGTGCCAGCAGCTTGAACAGGGGGGTCTATGGCTACACCTTC. Its translation: CASSLNRGVYGYTF.

The chain couples TRBV5-5 to TRBJ2-1; 10 positions match TRBD2. V trimming: 4 bases; J trimming: 2 bases; junction bases outside the gene matches: 3. CDR3 length: 15 residues. Germline CDR1 SGHKS, CDR2 YYEKEE (reference sequence). This CDR3 is CASSPAGGAYNEQFF. DNA of the CDR3: TGTGCCAGCAGCCCAGCGGGGGGGGCCTACAATGAGCAGTTCTTC.

The chain uses TRBV28 and TRBJ2-7; D uncertain. Germline V gene lookup returns CDR1 MDHEN and CDR2 SYDVKM. This CDR3 contains 13 residues. The V end lost 2 bases, the J end lost 0 bases, and 5 bases lay between the germline ends. CDR3 sequence reads: CASSLESSYEQYF. CDR3 nucleotide sequence: TGTGCCAGCAGTTTAGAGAGCTCCTACGAGCAGTACTTC.

The chain carries TRBV19 and TRBJ1-5; 7 bases agree with TRBD1. This CDR3 has 15 amino acids. Germline CDR1 reads LNHDA; CDR2 reads SQIVND (reference sequence). After removal of 5 bases from V and 3 bases from J, the junction contained 7 bases not matched to a gene. The DNA of the CDR3 is TGTGCCAGTAGTCCTGACAGGGCTCACAATCAGCCCCAGCATTTT. Translating it yields CASSPDRAHNQPQHF.

For this clone: A much larger clone lies one base from this, so it may be a read error. The V and J genes are TRBV6-5 and TRBJ1-6; 8 bases align to TRBD1. Germline assignment: CDR1 MNHEY and CDR2 SVGAGI. Trimming cost V 10 bases and J 7 bases; bases outside gene matches: 3. The length of the CDR3 is 12 residues. CDR3 residues: CATRTGNSPLHF. CDR3 coding DNA: TGTGCCACCCGGACAGGGAATTCACCCCTCCACTTT.

The genes are TRBV5-1 and TRBJ2-7, with 10 positions matching TRBD1. Losses at the gene ends were 3 bases for V and 5 bases for J; bases not matched to a gene: 5. The CDR3 is made up of 14 amino acids. Germline V gives CDR1 SGHRS, CDR2 YFSETQ. The CDR3 region is CASSSGQGLDEQYF. CDR3 sequence (DNA): TGCGCCAGCAGCTCGGGACAGGGGTTGGACGAGCAGTACTTC.

This chain connects TRBV5-1 to TRBJ2-5, with 7 nucleotides matching TRBD2. Trimming took 0 bases from V and 7 from J; bases not matched to a gene: 9. CDR3 length: 15 residues. Germline-derived CDR1 and CDR2 are SGHRS and YFSETQ. CDR3 bases: TGCGCCAGCAGCTTGGTCACTAGCGTATTGGCGACCCAGTACTTC. Translated, it gives CASSLVTSVLATQYF.

The chain carries TRBV3-1 (or the pseudogene TRBV3-2) and TRBJ2-5, with TRBD2 matching over 8 bases. CDR3 length: 15 residues. V was clipped by 1 base and J by 1 base; unmatched bases: 2. Germline V lookup: CDR1 LGHDT, CDR2 YNNKEL (reference sequence). The CDR3 nucleotides read TGTGCCAGCAGCCAAGCGGCGGGGGGCCAAGAGACCCAGTACTTC. Protein: CASSQAAGGQETQYF.

This rearrangement joins TRBV2 to TRBJ2-1; perhaps TRBD1 as D (6 bases). The CDR3 length is 13 residues. V lost 4 bases to trimming and J lost 4 bases, with 8 bases between them. From germline, CDR1 is SNHLY and CDR2 FYNNEI. In DNA form, the CDR3 reads TGTGCCAGCAGTGTGACAGGTTACAATGAGCAGTTCTTC. The encoded protein is CASSVTGYNEQFF.

This clone has only one observation. The chain combines TRBV12-3 or TRBV12-4 with TRBJ1-5; D uncertain. The CDR3 loop spans 13 amino acids. V lost 6 bases to trimming and J lost 5 bases, with 11 bases between them. DNA of the CDR3: TGTGCCAGCAGGGCTCACGGGGATCAGCCCCAGCATTTT. Encoded protein: CASRAHGDQPQHF.

The chain couples TRBV3-1 (or the pseudogene TRBV3-2) to TRBJ1-6, with TRBD1 identical over 10 bases. The CDR3 has 16 amino acids. From germline, CDR1 is LGHDT and CDR2 YNNKEL (reference sequence). V was pared by 3 bases and J by 9 bases, with 8 bases of the junction left unmatched. DNA for the CDR3: TGTGCCAGCAGCCATAGACAGGGGGCGTCGGGTTCACCCCTCCACTTT. Translation: CASSHRQGASGSPLHF.

The rearrangement joins TRBV5-1 to TRBJ2-2, with 11 bases lining up with TRBD2. CDR3 length: 18 amino acids. The ends lost 4 bases at V and 2 bases at J; junction bases unmatched: 10. The germline gives CDR1 SGHRS, CDR2 YFSETQ. The CDR3 reads CASSLLLAGGPNTGELFF. In DNA, the CDR3 is TGCGCCAGCAGCCTTCTCCTAGCGGGGGGACCTAACACCGGGGAGCTGTTTTTT.

The chain combines TRBV6-5 with TRBJ1-2, with no clear D. Germline lookup yields CDR1 MNHEY and CDR2 SVGAGI. CDR3 length: 14 residues. V was trimmed by 2 bases and J by 5 bases, leaving 12 bases between them. The CDR3: CASSYPGSRYGYTF. The CDR3 bases are TGTGCCAGCAGTTACCCCGGGAGCCGGTATGGCTACACCTTC.

About this clone: This same CDR3 is encoded by further DNA sequences in the sample. The CDR3 here is CASSPGQGRETQYF. The CDR3 bases are TGCGCCAGCAGCCCGGGACAGGGAAGGGAGACCCAGTACTTC. The chain employs TRBV5-1 and TRBJ2-5; 9 bases line up with TRBD1. The J segment lost 5 bases and the V segment lost 4 bases, leaving 6 bases of the junction unmatched. CDR3 length: 14 amino acids. Germline values: CDR1 SGHRS, CDR2 YFSETQ.

The CDR3 bases are TGTGCCTCGGGGAGCCCCTCCACAGATACGCAGTATTTT. Translating it yields CASGSPSTDTQYF. The J gene is TRBJ2-3, the V gene TRBV30; D might be TRBD2 (5 bases). Trimming stripped 7 bases from V and 2 bases from J, with 13 bases between. Germline assignment: CDR1 GTSNPN and CDR2 SVGIG (reference sequence). The CDR3 covers 13 residues. Combining the CDR3 with reference TRBV30 and TRBJ2-3 gives the whole variable domain SQTIHQWPATLVQPVGSPLSLECTVEGTSNPNLYWYRQAAGRGLQLLFYSVGIGQISSEVPQNLSASRPQDRQFILSSKKLLLSDSGFYLCASGSPSTDTQYFGPGTRLTVL.

The chain employs TRBV19 and TRBJ1-1; D might be TRBD1 (5 bases). The V and J ends lost 1 base and 12 bases respectively, with 12 bases between them. The CDR3 is 12 amino acids. In germline, CDR1 is LNHDA, CDR2 SQIVND (reference sequence). The CDR3 DNA sequence: TGTGCCAGTAGTATAGTGGGACTTACCACTTTCTTT. This encodes CASSIVGLTTFF. The whole variable domain, filled in from reference TRBV19 and TRBJ1-1, reads DGGITQSPKYLFRKEGQNVTLSCEQNLNHDAMYWYRQDPGQGLRLIYYSQIVNDFQKGDIAEGYSVSREKKESFPLTVTSAQKNPTAFYLCASSIVGLTTFFGQGTRLTVV.

V and J are TRBV10-3 and TRBJ2-5, with 16 bases matching TRBD2. V lost 6 bases to trimming and J lost 2 bases; unmatched junction nucleotides: 6. The CDR3 has 17 residues. Germline CDR1 is ENHRY and CDR2 is SYGVKD. Here the CDR3 DNA reads TGTGCCATCAGCCAGGGACTAGCGGGGGGGAGGCAAGAGACCCAGTACTTC. Encoded protein: CAISQGLAGGRQETQYF.

The chain employs TRBV5-1 and TRBJ2-2; TRBD2 might be the D (5 bases). The germline V and J ends were trimmed by 0 bases and 3 bases, with 9 bases remaining between them. Germline values: CDR1 SGHRS, CDR2 YFSETQ. The CDR3 sequence is 15 residues long. In nucleotides, the CDR3 is TGCGCCAGCAGCTTGGCGGGGTCGCACACCGGGGAGCTGTTTTTT. This sequence encodes CASSLAGSHTGELFF.

The chain joins TRBV3-1 (or the pseudogene TRBV3-2) to TRBJ1-2; D might be TRBD1 (5 bases). This CDR3 region has 15 residues. Germline CDR1 and CDR2: LGHDT and YNNKEL (reference sequence). V was trimmed by 5 bases and J by 5 bases, leaving 18 bases between them. In DNA form, the CDR3 reads TGTGCCAGCAGCGGGGTTGGGGCGCCGTTATATGGCTACACCTTC. It is translated as CASSGVGAPLYGYTF.

V is TRBV10-1 and J is TRBJ2-4; D is perhaps TRBD1 (5 bases). V was cut by 4 bases and J by 9 bases, with 13 bases left in between. There are 13 residues in the CDR3. The germline V gene encodes CDR1 WNHNN and CDR2 SYGVQD (reference sequence). This chain's CDR3 is CASSAIQGTIQYF. Written as DNA, the CDR3 is TGCGCCAGCAGTGCGATCCAGGGAACCATTCAGTACTTC.

The rearrangement joins TRBV2 to TRBJ1-2; 9 bases map to TRBD1. The CDR3 extends over 12 amino acids. Germline loops: CDR1 SNHLY, CDR2 FYNNEI. V was clipped by 10 bases and J by 6 bases; unmatched bases: 6. The chain's CDR3 is CAIETGGHGYTF. Here the CDR3 DNA reads TGTGCCATCGAGACAGGGGGACATGGCTACACCTTC. Filled out from reference TRBV2 and TRBJ1-2, the complete variable domain reads EPEVTQTPSHQVTQMGQEVILRCVPISNHLYFYWYRQILGQKVEFLVSFYNNEISEKSEIFDDQFSVERPDGSNFTLKIRSTKLEDSAMYFCAIETGGHGYTFGSGTRLTVV.

This clone came up a few times. J is TRBJ2-3 and V is TRBV7-3; 9 bases map to TRBD2. This CDR3 is 17 amino acids long. The germline V gene encodes CDR1 SGHTA and CDR2 FQGTGA. The J segment lost 2 bases and the V segment lost 5 bases, leaving 11 bases of the junction unmatched. The DNA of the CDR3 is TGTGCCAGCAGCCCCGTTGGGGCGGGGGGGCCCACAGATACGCAGTATTTT. This gives the protein CASSPVGAGGPTDTQYF.

The CDR3 DNA follows: TGTGCCAGCAGCCAAGGGACCCTAAGGGGTGGCTACACCTTC. Translation gives CASSQGTLRGGYTF. This chain uses TRBV14 with TRBJ1-2, with TRBD1 as a possible D gene (5 bases). The V end was cut by 1 base, the J end by 7 bases, with 13 bases between. The CDR3 has 14 residues. The germline CDR1 and CDR2 sequences are SGHDN and FVKESK.

This clone was counted a single time. The chain carries TRBV7-9 and TRBJ2-5, with TRBD2 as a possible D gene (5 bases). The V and J ends lost 4 bases and 5 bases respectively, with 14 bases between them. CDR1 is SEHNR and CDR2 is FQNEAQ in the germline V gene (reference sequence). This CDR3 contains 14 residues. The CDR3, as DNA: TGTGCCAGCAGCTATAGGACTGCCCATGAGACCCAGTACTTC. Protein product: CASSYRTAHETQYF.